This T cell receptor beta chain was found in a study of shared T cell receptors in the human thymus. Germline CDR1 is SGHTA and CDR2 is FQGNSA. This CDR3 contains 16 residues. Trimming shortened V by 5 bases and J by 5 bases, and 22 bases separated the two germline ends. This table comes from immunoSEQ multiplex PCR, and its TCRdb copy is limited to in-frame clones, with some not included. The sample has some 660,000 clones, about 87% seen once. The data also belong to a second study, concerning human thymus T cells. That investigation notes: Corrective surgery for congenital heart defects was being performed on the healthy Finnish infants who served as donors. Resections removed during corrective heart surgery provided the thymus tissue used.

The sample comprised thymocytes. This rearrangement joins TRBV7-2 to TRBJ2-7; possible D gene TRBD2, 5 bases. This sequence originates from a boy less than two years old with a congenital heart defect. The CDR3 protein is CASSPIVDGGQNEQYF. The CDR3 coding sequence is TGTGCCAGCAGCCCGATAGTGGACGGCGGGCAGAACGAGCAGTACTTC.